This T cell receptor beta chain emerged from a study of cytomegalovirus exposure and HLA in healthy donors. In the case of this clone: Its antigen is unknown.

Findings of the study overall: Analysis was carried out at a later point, and it linked a missense DCLRE1C variant to TCR beta V- and J-gene trimming.

60 Vbeta and 13 Jbeta primers were used in PCR. Per the study methods: Later work found 80 million or so unique TCR beta chains, with about 10 million shared. Using immunoSEQ multiplex PCR, the repertoire was profiled, and TCRdb retains in-frame clones only, with some absent. The DNA was the basis for D and trimming; V, J and clone size are from that table. The sample contains under 200,000 clones, roughly 90% of which appear only once. This receptor was taken from a boy aged 2 to 10 in good health and CMV-seronegative. Sequenced sample: PBMCs.

The CDR3 coding sequence is TGCGCCAGCAGCCTGGGACTAGCGGGACCTCGATACCAAGAGACCCAGTACTTC. As protein: CASSLGLAGPRYQETQYF. The V call is TRBV5-1, the J call TRBJ2-5; TRBD2 matches 13 bases. Trimming cost V 4 bases and J 0 bases; bases outside gene matches: 9. The germline gives CDR1 SGHRS, CDR2 YFSETQ. This CDR3 spans 18 amino acids.